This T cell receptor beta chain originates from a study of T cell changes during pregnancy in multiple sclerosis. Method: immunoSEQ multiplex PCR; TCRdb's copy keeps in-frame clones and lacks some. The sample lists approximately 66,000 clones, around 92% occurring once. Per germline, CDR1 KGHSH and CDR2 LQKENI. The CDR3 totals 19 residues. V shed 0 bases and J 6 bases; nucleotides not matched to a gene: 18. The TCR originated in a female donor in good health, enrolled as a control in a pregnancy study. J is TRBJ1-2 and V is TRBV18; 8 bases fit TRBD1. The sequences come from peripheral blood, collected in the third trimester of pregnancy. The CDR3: CASSPPLLGQAYRVDGYTF. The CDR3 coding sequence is TGTGCCAGCTCACCACCTCTATTGGGACAGGCGTATCGGGTGGATGGCTACACCTTC.